This T cell receptor beta chain was captured in a study of T cells in localized non-small cell lung cancer. The assay was immunoSEQ multiplex PCR, and TCRdb's table has in-frame clones only and misses some. The table lists 25,000 to 35,000 clones, 92% of them singletons. In its sample, this clone was seen once. Antigen specificity is unknown. CDR1 LNHDA and CDR2 SQIVND come from the germline V gene (reference sequence). The CDR3 is 14 residues long. V shed 7 bases and J 4 bases; nucleotides not matched to a gene: 5. Findings of the study overall: Of the tissues analyzed, uninvolved adjacent lung showed maximal T cell clonality, greater than tumor.

The chain recombines TRBV19 with TRBJ2-3, with 10 positions matching TRBD2. The TCR sequence derives from an older female donor with stage I lung adenocarcinoma. Sequencing used peripheral blood, obtained before any cancer treatment. The CDR3 sequence is CASTVSGGPDTQYF. The CDR3 DNA is TGTGCCAGTACCGTTAGCGGGGGGCCAGATACGCAGTATTTT.